The 14 T cell receptor beta chains presented below share a single source sample, sequenced in a study of T cells in tumors after PD-1 blockade (dated 2019 in TCRdb). The method behind the library was the immunoSEQ multiplex PCR assay. TCRdb limited this immuneACCESS table to in-frame rearrangements with V and J called. A share of clones is missing; checked studies link under half to unresolved V genes, and the rest is unexplained. In all, the sample holds 35,000 or so clones, and approximately 78% of those were seen once. About 38% of the sample comes from the top ten. Explained via the paper, the time point label denotes: before anti-PD-1 therapy. Specimen: PBMCs, collected before anti-PD-1 treatment. The receptors stem from a human donor with basal cell carcinoma.

The chain is built from TRBV13 and TRBJ1-1; TRBD1 aligns across 7 bases. J lost 8 bases, V lost 5 bases, and 5 bases had no gene match. CDR3 length equals 12 residues. Germline V gene lookup returns CDR1 PRHDT and CDR2 FYEKMQ (reference sequence). The CDR3 spells CASSAYRGEAFF. The DNA of the CDR3 is TGTGCCAGCAGCGCGTACAGGGGAGAAGCTTTCTTT.

This sequence joins TRBV4-2 and TRBJ2-1; 9 nucleotides match TRBD2. The germline gives CDR1 LGHNA, CDR2 YNFKEQ. The CDR3 has 16 residues. V lost 5 bases, J lost 9 bases, and 14 bases stayed unmatched. The CDR3: CASSYRRVAGEGEQFF. The CDR3 DNA sequence: TGTGCCAGCAGCTATCGCAGGGTAGCGGGAGAGGGTGAGCAGTTCTTC.

V usage is TRBV29-1 and J usage is TRBJ1-4, with D perhaps matching TRBD1 (6 bases). Between the trimmed V and J ends, which lost 4 bases and 9 bases, there was a span of 18 bases. The length of the CDR3 is 14 residues. Germline lookup yields CDR1 SQVTM and CDR2 ANQGSEA. The CDR3 DNA is TGCAGCGTTGTTCTCGGGACATACGGTCAAAAACTGTTTTTT. Its protein is CSVVLGTYGQKLFF.

The V call is TRBV18, the J call TRBJ2-1; D is unresolved. Trimming removed 5 bases at V and 8 bases at J, with 10 bases between. The germline V gene has CDR1 KGHSH and CDR2 LQKENI. The CDR3 runs to 12 residues. The CDR3 here is CASSLDLDEQFF. The DNA for the CDR3 is TGTGCCAGCTCATTAGACTTAGATGAGCAGTTCTTC.

The chain uses TRBV15 and TRBJ2-3; 8 nucleotides line up with TRBD2. Germline CDR1 LNHNV, CDR2 YYDKDF (reference sequence). With 3 bases clipped from V and 5 bases from J, the junction kept 10 bases outside the gene matches. The CDR3 spans 16 residues. The CDR3 spells CATSRDRDGRGDTQYF. DNA of the CDR3: TGTGCCACCAGCAGGGACCGGGACGGGAGGGGAGATACGCAGTATTTT.

The rearrangement joins TRBV6-5 to TRBJ1-2; TRBD1 aligns across 8 bases. V gave up 5 bases and J gave up 0 bases; unmatched junction bases: 5. The germline V gene has CDR1 MNHEY and CDR2 SVGAGI. The CDR3 spans 15 residues. The CDR3 DNA sequence: TGTGCCAGCAGTCGGACAGGGACCTCTAACTATGGCTACACCTTC. This gives the protein CASSRTGTSNYGYTF.

The chain joins TRBV7-9 to TRBJ1-6, with D possibly being TRBD1 (6 bases). V lost 5 bases to trimming and J lost 8 bases, with 16 bases between them. Germline-derived CDR1 and CDR2 are SEHNR and FQNEAQ (reference sequence). This CDR3 has 15 residues. CDR3 amino acids: CASSRGEGSYSPLHF. Here the CDR3 DNA reads TGTGCCAGCAGCAGGGGGGAGGGTAGCTATTCACCCCTCCACTTT.

The rearrangement uses TRBV7-9 and TRBJ2-3; 11 positions match TRBD2. Per germline, CDR1 SEHNR and CDR2 FQNEAQ (reference sequence). This CDR3 has 17 amino acids. The V gene end was trimmed by 1 base and the J gene end by 3 bases; junction bases not matched to a gene: 6. As DNA, the CDR3 is TGTGCCAGCAGCTTAGGGATAGCGGGGGGGCCGACAGATACGCAGTATTTT. Protein product: CASSLGIAGGPTDTQYF.

J is TRBJ2-2 and V is TRBV7-3; D possibly matches TRBD1 or TRBD2 (5 bases each). Germline lookup yields CDR1 SGHTA and CDR2 FQGTGA. The ends were cut back, 5 bases at V and 2 bases at J, with 15 bases in the middle. The CDR3 is 16 residues long. The CDR3 protein is CASSTGPYFNTGELFF. DNA for the CDR3: TGTGCCAGCAGCACGGGGCCCTATTTTAACACCGGGGAGCTGTTTTTT. Together with reference TRBV7-3 and TRBJ2-2, the CDR3 gives the full variable domain: GAGVSQTPSNKVTEKGKYVELRCDPISGHTALYWYRQSLGQGPEFLIYFQGTGAADDSGLPNDRFFAVRPEGSVSTLKIQRTERGDSAVYLCASSTGPYFNTGELFFGEGSRLTVL.

The genes are TRBV5-6 and TRBJ2-1, with D perhaps TRBD1 or TRBD2 (5 bases each). CDR3 length equals 16 residues. Germline V gene lookup returns CDR1 SGHDT and CDR2 YYEEEE. Trimming removed 4 bases at V and 0 bases at J, with 14 bases between. The CDR3 region has the DNA TGTGCCAGCAGCAGAACAGGAGGCGGCTCCTACAATGAGCAGTTCTTC. It translates to CASSRTGGGSYNEQFF. Together with reference TRBV5-6 and TRBJ2-1, the CDR3 gives the full variable domain: DAGVTQSPTHLIKTRGQQVTLRCSPKSGHDTVSWYQQALGQGPQFIFQYYEEEERQRGNFPDRFSGHQFPNYSSELNVNALLLGDSALYLCASSRTGGGSYNEQFFGPGTRLTVL.

The V and J genes are TRBV5-1 and TRBJ1-6; TRBD1 agrees at 9 bases. With 4 bases clipped from V and 19 bases from J, the junction kept 6 bases outside the gene matches. Looked up from germline, CDR1 is SGHRS and CDR2 is YFSETQ. This CDR3 is 11 amino acids long. CDR3 sequence reads: CASSGTGQGHF. CDR3 coding DNA: TGCGCCAGCAGCGGGACGGGACAGGGACACTTT.

The chain joins TRBV7-9 to TRBJ1-2; D may be TRBD1 (5 bases). The CDR3 consists of 13 residues. Between the trimmed V and J ends, which lost 3 bases and 1 base, there was a span of 6 bases. Germline loops: CDR1 SEHNR, CDR2 FQNEAQ (reference sequence). The CDR3 coding sequence is TGTGCCAGCAGCTTGGGGGTTAACTATGGCTACACCTTC. Residues: CASSLGVNYGYTF.

The chain recombines TRBV3-1 (or the pseudogene TRBV3-2) with TRBJ2-3; TRBD2 matches at 8 bases. The CDR3 runs 16 residues. V lost 3 bases to trimming and J lost 0 bases; unmatched junction nucleotides: 5. Germline V CDR1 and CDR2: LGHDT, YNNKEL (reference sequence). Here the CDR3 reads CASSQASGSSTDTQYF. The CDR3 region has the DNA TGTGCCAGCAGCCAGGCTAGCGGGTCTAGCACAGATACGCAGTATTTT.

The chain has TRBV6-2 or TRBV6-3 and TRBJ1-5; D is unclear. Germline CDR1 and CDR2: MNHEY and SVGEGT. V was cut by 2 bases and J by 2 bases, with 7 bases left in between. This CDR3 has 14 residues. CDR3 in DNA: TGTGCCAGCAGTTACGGAGGCGGCAATCAGCCCCAGCATTTT. The encoded protein is CASSYGGGNQPQHF.